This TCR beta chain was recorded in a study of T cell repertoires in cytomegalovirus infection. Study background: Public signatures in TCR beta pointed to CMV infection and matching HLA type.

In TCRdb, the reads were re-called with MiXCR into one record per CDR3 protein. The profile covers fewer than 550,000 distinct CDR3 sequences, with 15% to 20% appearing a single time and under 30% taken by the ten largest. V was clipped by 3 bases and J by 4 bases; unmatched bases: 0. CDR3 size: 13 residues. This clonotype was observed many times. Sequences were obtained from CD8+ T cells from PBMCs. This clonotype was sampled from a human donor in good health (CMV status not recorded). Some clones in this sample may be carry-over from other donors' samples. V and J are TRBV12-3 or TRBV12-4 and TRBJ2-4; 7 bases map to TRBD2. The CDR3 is CASSLGGKNIQYF. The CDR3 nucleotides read TGTGCCAGCAGTTTGGGGGGGAAAAACATTCAGTACTTC.